Each of the 26 T cell receptor beta chains below was sequenced from the same sample in a study of T cells in Graves' hyperthyroidism and ophthalmopathy. RNA transcripts served as the template for amplifying TCR beta CDR3 regions. The TCR CDR3 first-round RT-PCR relied on the HTBI primer set. TCRdb ran MiXCR on the multiplex PCR reads and lists one entry per CDR3 protein. The sample lists 400,000 to 550,000 distinct CDR3 sequences; approximately 25% were seen once. The material sequenced was blood. The receptors stem from a woman aged 25 to 39 with Graves' ophthalmopathy.

There are a few counts of this clonotype. The chain links TRBV14 to TRBJ2-5; D may be TRBD2 (7 bases). The CDR3 covers 14 residues. Germline CDR1 and CDR2: SGHDN and FVKESK. V dropped 4 bases and J dropped 4 bases, with 13 bases sitting between them. Here the CDR3 reads CASSRERGGETQYF. In nucleotides, the CDR3 is TGTGCCAGCAGCCGAGAGAGGGGGGGAGAGACCCAGTACTTC.

This clonotype was seen repeatedly, ten times or more. The rearrangement joins TRBV12-3 or TRBV12-4 to TRBJ1-5; D is ambiguous. The CDR3 runs to 14 residues. V was cut by 4 bases and J by 4 bases, with 11 bases left in between. CDR3 DNA: TGTGCCAGCAGTTCCTCTGGACGGAATCAGCCCCAGCATTTT. This codes for CASSSSGRNQPQHF.

J is TRBJ2-2 and V is TRBV12-3 or TRBV12-4, with TRBD1 identical over 11 bases. J lost 4 bases, V lost 3 bases, and 7 bases had no gene match. This CDR3 has 17 amino acids. The CDR3 here is CASSFGQGTGGTGELFF. DNA of the CDR3: TGTGCCAGCAGTTTTGGGCAGGGGACAGGGGGCACCGGGGAGCTGTTTTTT.

There are many counts of this clonotype. This sequence joins TRBV6-2 or TRBV6-3 and TRBJ2-4; either TRBD1 or TRBD2 may supply D (5 bases each). The V gene's germline CDR1 is MNHEY and CDR2 SVGEGT. This CDR3 has 16 amino acids. Trimming took 6 bases from V and 7 from J, leaving 22 bases between them. The CDR3 protein is CASRIRLQGEGNIQYF. CDR3 DNA: TGTGCCAGCAGAATAAGGCTGCAGGGTGAGGGGAACATTCAGTACTTC.

This clonotype has at least ten counts. This chain uses TRBV7-3 with TRBJ2-5; 7 bases map to TRBD2. Germline CDR1 SGHTA, CDR2 FQGTGA. V shed 4 bases, J shed 4 bases, and the junction held 6 bases outside the gene matches. This CDR3 contains 14 residues. This CDR3 reads CASSSGSGGETQYF. CDR3 coding DNA: TGTGCCAGCAGCTCCGGTTCGGGGGGAGAGACCCAGTACTTC.

The sample holds many counts of this clonotype. J is TRBJ2-5 and V is TRBV15, with 8 bases identical to TRBD2. This CDR3 comprises 15 residues. Looked up from germline, CDR1 is LNHNV and CDR2 is YYDKDF (reference sequence). V trimming: 0 bases; J trimming: 4 bases; junction bases outside the gene matches: 4. CDR3 sequence (DNA): TGTGCCACCAGCAGAGAGGCGGGGGGTTCAGAGACCCAGTACTTC. Translation: CATSREAGGSETQYF.

This clonotype was found many times. The CDR3 loop reads CASSERAVTGELFF. The CDR3 DNA sequence: TGCGCCAGCAGTGAGAGGGCAGTCACCGGGGAGCTGTTTTTT. The chain carries TRBV10-1 and TRBJ2-2; unclear D gene. V was pared by 2 bases and J by 4 bases, with 8 bases between. The germline CDR1 and CDR2 sequences are WNHNN and SYGVQD (reference sequence). The CDR3 sequence is 14 residues long.

The sample holds many counts of this clonotype. In DNA, the CDR3 is TGTGCCAGCAAAGGGGGGTTGAGCAATCAGCCCCAGCATTTT. Translating it yields CASKGGLSNQPQHF. J is TRBJ1-5 and V is TRBV2; perhaps TRBD1 as D (6 bases). Per germline, CDR1 SNHLY and CDR2 FYNNEI. Trimming removed 7 bases from V and 1 base from J, with 11 bases in between. CDR3 length: 14 amino acids.

This chain joins TRBV6-5 and TRBJ2-3; tentatively, D is TRBD1 or TRBD2 (5 bases each). Trimming pared 0 bases from V and 6 bases from J, leaving 13 bases between. Looked up from germline, CDR1 is MNHEY and CDR2 is SVGAGI. This CDR3 is built from 15 residues. CDR3 DNA: TGTGCCAGCAGTTACTCGACGAGGGGTAGGGATACGCAGTATTTT. It yields the protein CASSYSTRGRDTQYF.

This clonotype was recorded many times. The chain combines TRBV20-1 with TRBJ2-7; the match to TRBD2 covers 13 bases. There are 15 residues in the CDR3. Per germline, CDR1 DFQATT and CDR2 SNEGSKA (reference sequence). The ends lost 5 bases at V and 2 bases at J; junction bases unmatched: 6. CDR3 bases: TGCAGTGCTCTAGGACTAGCGGGGGCTACCTACGAGCAGTACTTC. As protein: CSALGLAGATYEQYF.

This clonotype has more than one count but fewer than ten. The V and J genes are TRBV28 and TRBJ1-5, with TRBD1 matching over 9 bases. Germline loops: CDR1 MDHEN, CDR2 SYDVKM. V trimming: 5 bases; J trimming: 0 bases; junction bases outside the gene matches: 11. The CDR3 covers 18 residues. CDR3 residues: CASSPNWDRDYSNQPQHF. As DNA, the CDR3 is TGTGCCAGCAGTCCCAATTGGGACAGGGATTATAGCAATCAGCCCCAGCATTTT.

This clonotype was recorded many times. In nucleotides, the CDR3 is TGTGCCAGTAGTATCGGTCAGGGAAGGGGCTACACCTTC. Translation: CASSIGQGRGYTF. The V and J genes are TRBV19 and TRBJ1-2; D perhaps matches TRBD1 (5 bases). Germline V CDR1 and CDR2: LNHDA, SQIVND (reference sequence). The CDR3 has 13 amino acids. The ends were cut back, 3 bases at V and 8 bases at J, with 13 bases in the middle.

This clonotype occurred once. The chain links TRBV6-4 to TRBJ1-3; possible D gene TRBD1, 5 bases. The CDR3 length is 13 residues. V was pared by 6 bases and J by 2 bases, with 8 bases between. CDR1 and CDR2 (germline): MRHNA, SNTAGT. The chain's CDR3 is CASRAGAGNTIYF. The CDR3 DNA sequence: TGTGCCAGCAGGGCGGGGGCTGGAAACACCATATATTTT.

This clonotype was seen at least ten times. The gene calls are TRBV10-3 and TRBJ1-1; 7 nucleotides align to TRBD1. The germline gives CDR1 ENHRY, CDR2 SYGVKD. J was trimmed by 0 bases and V by 0 bases; bases with no gene match: 1. CDR3 size: 15 residues. DNA of the CDR3: TGTGCCATCAGTGAGTCGAGGGGGCTGAACACTGAAGCTTTCTTT. This encodes CAISESRGLNTEAFF.

The table lists this clonotype with many counts. At one end the junction does not follow the germline gene, possibly because of a read error. The rearrangement uses TRBV20-1 and TRBJ1-2; 7 bases map to TRBD1. Germline V gene lookup returns CDR1 DFQATT and CDR2 SNEGSKA (reference sequence). CDR3 length: 15 amino acids. The CDR3 loop reads CSAIAGAGGNSGYTF. The CDR3 nucleotides are TGCAGTGCTATCGCGGGGGCAGGGGGAAACTCTGGCTACACCTTC.

In its sample, this clonotype was seen many times. The J gene is TRBJ1-1, the V gene TRBV29-1; maybe TRBD1 (6 bases). Trimming stripped 5 bases from V and 4 bases from J, with 14 bases between. Germline V lookup: CDR1 SQVTM, CDR2 ANQGSEA. The length of the CDR3 is 13 residues. DNA of the CDR3: TGCAGCGTTTCGTTAAGAGGGGGCACTGAAGCTTTCTTT. Translation: CSVSLRGGTEAFF.

V usage is TRBV6-1 and J usage is TRBJ1-5, with 9 bases matching TRBD1. The V and J ends lost 2 bases and 2 bases, in that order; junction bases with no gene match: 10. The CDR3 runs 18 residues. Germline V CDR1 and CDR2: MNHNS, SASEGT. This chain's CDR3 is CASSEIGTGTMGNQPQHF. In DNA form, the CDR3 reads TGTGCCAGCAGTGAAATTGGGACAGGGACAATGGGCAATCAGCCCCAGCATTTT.

The chain couples TRBV20-1 to TRBJ2-7, with unresolved D. The CDR3 is 13 amino acids. The V end was cut by 6 bases, the J end by 4 bases, with 16 bases between. Germline V gives CDR1 DFQATT, CDR2 SNEGSKA (reference sequence). CDR3 region: CSAHSSQNYEQYF. CDR3 coding DNA: TGCAGTGCCCATAGTTCTCAGAATTACGAGCAGTACTTC.

This clonotype was detected only a few times. The chain has TRBV20-1 and TRBJ2-3; D possibly corresponds to TRBD1 (6 bases). V was clipped by 0 bases and J by 2 bases, with 12 bases between them. The CDR3 spans 15 residues. Germline V gene data show CDR1 as DFQATT and CDR2 as SNEGSKA (reference sequence). The CDR3 sequence: CSARDKGQYTDTQYF. CDR3 bases: TGCAGTGCTAGAGATAAGGGACAATACACAGATACGCAGTATTTT.

In its sample, this clonotype was seen many times. The chain has TRBV6-1 and TRBJ1-1, with 10 bases lining up with TRBD1. V gave up 9 bases and J gave up 4 bases; unmatched junction bases: 8. Germline lookup yields CDR1 MNHNS and CDR2 SASEGT. There are 14 residues in the CDR3. CDR3 sequence (DNA): TGTGCCAGTCAAGTGACAGGGGGCGTCACTGAAGCTTTCTTT. It encodes CASQVTGGVTEAFF.

The V and J genes are TRBV6-2 or TRBV6-3 and TRBJ2-7; 10 nucleotides agree with TRBD2. After removal of 6 bases from V and 0 bases from J, the junction contained 17 bases not matched to a gene. This CDR3 spans 19 amino acids. Germline V gene data show CDR1 as MNHEY and CDR2 as SVGEGT. The CDR3 sequence is CASSSSGTHSGGSSYEQYF. The CDR3 DNA is TGTGCCAGCAGCAGCTCGGGGACACATAGCGGGGGGTCCTCCTACGAGCAGTACTTC.

In its sample, this clonotype was seen many times. The J gene is TRBJ2-5, the V gene TRBV5-4; possibly TRBD2 for D (6 bases). This CDR3 contains 13 residues. Trimming shortened V by 4 bases and J by 5 bases, and 12 bases separated the two germline ends. CDR1 and CDR2 (germline): SGHNT, YYREEE (reference sequence). Written as DNA, the CDR3 is TGTGCCAGCAGCCCCCCTAGCGAGGAGACCCAGTACTTC. Translated: CASSPPSEETQYF.

This clonotype was recorded many times. The chain couples TRBV28 to TRBJ1-1; unclear D gene. The CDR3 extends over 13 amino acids. Germline assignment: CDR1 MDHEN and CDR2 SYDVKM. V was trimmed by 2 bases and J by 8 bases, leaving 12 bases between them. The CDR3 sequence is CASSLMAEYEAFF. DNA of the CDR3: TGTGCCAGCAGTTTAATGGCAGAATACGAAGCTTTCTTT.

In this sample, this clonotype turned up a few times. The chain has TRBV27 and TRBJ2-5; 8 bases map to TRBD2. The CDR3 consists of 15 residues. J lost 0 bases, V lost 3 bases, and 3 bases had no gene match. Germline CDR1 is MNHEY and CDR2 is SMNVEV (reference sequence). The DNA of the CDR3 is TGTGCCAGCAGTTTGTTACTAGCGGACCAAGAGACCCAGTACTTC. Its protein product is CASSLLLADQETQYF.

This clonotype was observed a few times. V and J are TRBV7-3 and TRBJ2-5, with D perhaps matching TRBD1 or TRBD2 (6 bases each). The CDR3 spans 14 residues. Germline loops: CDR1 SGHTA, CDR2 FQGTGA. Trimming took 5 bases from V and 6 from J, leaving 16 bases between them. The CDR3 region has the DNA TGTGCCAGCAGCCCCAAGGGGGGTCGGCAGACCCAGTACTTC. It encodes CASSPKGGRQTQYF.

J is TRBJ1-2 and V is TRBV28, with D possibly being TRBD1 (6 bases). The ends were cut back, 5 bases at V and 5 bases at J, with 12 bases in the middle. CDR1 MDHEN and CDR2 SYDVKM come from the germline V gene. CDR3 size: 13 residues. The chain's CDR3 is CASSHPGAYGYTF. The CDR3 coding sequence is TGTGCCAGCAGTCACCCGGGGGCATATGGCTACACCTTC.